This note documents a single TCR beta chain sequence. Its antigen is still unknown. Donation came from healthy HIV-negative adults that had no recent acute infections or vaccinations. The data were obtained in a study of shared clonotypes between healthy human individuals. Study as a whole: The cohort had a couple of women and a few men, ages 18 to 49. The study, taken as a whole, reports: In contrast to clonotypes shared by all four donors, non-shared clonotypes had lower generation probabilities.

Germline V gene lookup returns CDR1 MNHNY and CDR2 SVGAGI (reference sequence). CDR3 length: 15 residues. Trimming took 5 bases from V and 3 from J, leaving 14 bases between them. Here immunoSEQ multiplex PCR was the method, and the copy in TCRdb shows in-frame clones only, minus some. In the table there are over a million clones, roughly 96% of which are singletons. The clonotype comes from a man aged 25-45 years in good health. The chain recombines TRBV6-6 with TRBJ2-1; D might be TRBD1 (6 bases). Sequencing used naive CD4+ T cells sorted from blood. Noted subset: CD45RA+ positively selected. Here the CDR3 DNA reads TGTGCCAGCAGTCGATTGGACAGTTACTACAATGAGCAGTTCTTC. Translated: CASSRLDSYYNEQFF.